This TCR beta chain was obtained from a study of monozygotic twins with cystic fibrosis. For the study at large: With roughly 16 PCR cycles, barcoded libraries came from roughly 3 micrograms of fragmented DNA. Study-level results: Clonality was generally low (median around 0.01), higher in the most severe patients. Nucleotide-identical clonotype sharing was significantly higher within monozygotic CF twin pairs than between unrelated CF individuals.

Clones were sequenced by immunoSEQ multiplex PCR, and TCRdb holds only the in-frame ones, with some missing. The sample lists about 14,000 clones; around 98% were seen once. In the case of this clone: The antigen is not known.

V was pared by 0 bases and J by 4 bases, with 6 bases of the junction left unmatched. Germline V gives CDR1 SGHRS, CDR2 YFSETQ. This CDR3 is 15 amino acids long. Input material: blood. This clonotype was obtained from a girl aged 2-15 years with cystic fibrosis. The chain recombines TRBV5-1 with TRBJ1-1, with 7 bases fitting TRBD1. The DNA for the CDR3 is TGCGCCAGCAGCTTGGAAACAGGGGCGAGCACTGAAGCTTTCTTT. It specifies CASSLETGASTEAFF.